Listed below are T cell receptor beta chains from one sample, sequenced in a study of T cells expressing NK-cell markers. TCRdb reworked the 5' RACE reads into one entry per CDR3 protein, no DNA. The table counts 450,000 to 600,000 distinct CDR3 sequences; 3% to 4.5% lies in the top ten. The sequenced sample consisted of blood T cells: a sorted CD56 or NKG2C T cell subset, CD4+ or CD8+ T cells, or bulk PBMC T cells (not recorded which). These receptors were taken from a man aged 18 to 35 in good health. The CDR3 runs from the conserved cysteine through the conserved F or W.

j_call v_call cdr3_aa
TRBJ2-1 TRBV18 CASSPLLKGSGVFDEQFF
TRBJ2-5 TRBV12-3/TRBV12-4 CASTLGLAGVGTQYF
TRBJ2-7 TRBV20-1 CSARELTGDEQYF
TRBJ2-2 TRBV7-2 CASSPTLENTGELFF
TRBJ2-2 TRBV4-1 CASSRRGLPNTGELFF
TRBJ1-1 TRBV5-6 CAMKQLMNTEAFF
TRBJ2-3 TRBV7-9 CASSPRRLAGADTQYF
TRBJ2-1 TRBV11-1 CASSLRAKDSYNEQFF
TRBJ2-5 TRBV6-1 CAGSGRGETQYF
TRBJ2-1 TRBV24-1 CATSAGGDPDNEQFF
TRBJ2-5 TRBV5-5 CASTSGAEIQETQYF
TRBJ2-5 TRBV10-2 CASRLAGQETQYF
TRBJ2-5 TRBV29-1 CSVEHRDSPQETQYF
TRBJ1-4 TRBV6-5 CASSYSRRLSSEKLFF
TRBJ2-3 TRBV7-3 CASSLRAGGPTDTQYF
TRBJ1-1 TRBV27 CASSSGGLGTEAFF
TRBJ2-5 TRBV5-6 CASSPRGKETQYF
TRBJ1-1 TRBV15 CATLGRPNTEAFF
TRBJ2-3 TRBV7-9 CASSKFGLAGYTDTQYF
TRBJ1-5 TRBV29-1 CSALQGGNQPQHF
TRBJ1-2 TRBV7-9 CASSLAAGTGHYGYTF
TRBJ2-1 TRBV29-1 CSVGGRVSYNEQFF
TRBJ2-5 TRBV11-2 CASSFRDRVGETQYF
TRBJ2-1 TRBV27 CASSFSPGPGNEQFF
TRBJ1-2 TRBV20-1 CSARERGYYGYTF
TRBJ1-2 TRBV25-1 CASSARPGGYTF
TRBJ2-1 TRBV19 CASRDVGLEGNEQFF
TRBJ1-2 TRBV4-1 CASSQEGAGNYGYTF
TRBJ2-7 TRBV3-1 CASSRRLAGTYEQYF
TRBJ2-3 TRBV2 CASSRRLGTQYF
TRBJ2-7 TRBV12-3/TRBV12-4 CASSSPGLVYEQYF
TRBJ2-7 TRBV3-1 CASSPLGRGYEQYF
TRBJ2-1 TRBV9 CASSVRLAGDSYNEQFF
TRBJ2-5 TRBV10-3 CAIRPSGRASETQYF
TRBJ1-5 TRBV6-1 CASSDGGGSGGQPQHF
TRBJ2-7 TRBV28 CASSLGQDPYEQYF
TRBJ2-2 TRBV7-2 CASSLAGQTGELFF
TRBJ1-4 TRBV4-2 CASSQPTGDNEKLFF
TRBJ2-2 TRBV11-2 CASSLDLTSGRVNTGELFF
TRBJ2-1 TRBV20-1 CSATERAGYNEQFF
TRBJ2-1 TRBV27 CASSQTDRTSGRGWVNEQFF
TRBJ2-3 TRBV29-1 CSAWSGRPDTQYF
TRBJ1-4 TRBV19 CASTSINNEKLFF
TRBJ1-4 TRBV13 CASSSGQLNEKLFF